This T cell receptor beta chain was captured in a study of blood T cell repertoires in COVID-19. Participants were aged roughly 18 to 90 years, lived in under 25 US areas, and enrolled virtually. Cohort allocation depended upon clinical history that participants reported. Trimming at V came to 5 bases and at J to 6 bases, leaving 7 bases not matched to a gene. The CDR3 is 15 residues long. CDR1 is SGHTA, CDR2 FQGNSA, per germline. Profiled with immunoSEQ multiplex PCR; TCRdb holds only in-frame clones, not every one. This table has fewer than 300,000 clones, under 95% appearing once. Source material: PBMCs or T cells enriched from blood (not recorded which). The clonotype comes from a woman aged 40 to 49 with acute COVID-19. The chain is built from TRBV7-2 and TRBJ2-1, with 10 positions matching TRBD2. The CDR3 protein is CASSPRSGRVNEQFF. CDR3 nucleotides: TGTGCCAGCAGCCCAAGGAGCGGGAGGGTCAATGAGCAGTTCTTC. The full variable domain, its missing parts supplied by reference TRBV7-2 and TRBJ2-1, is GAGVSQSPSNKVTEKGKDVELRCDPISGHTALYWYRQSLGQGLEFLIYFQGNSAPDKSGLPSDRFSAERTGGSVSTLTIQRTQQEDSAVYLCASSPRSGRVNEQFFGPGTRLTVL.